Below, 27 T cell receptor beta chains from the same sample are listed, as sequenced in a study of T cell responses to AZD1222 COVID-19 vaccine. TCRdb's copy holds only in-frame clones and misses some; the assay was immunoSEQ multiplex PCR. The sample lists 180,000 or so clones; roughly 91% were seen once. Material: peripheral blood, obtained 28 days after the second AZD1222 dose. Receptors originate from an adult who received the AZD1222 COVID-19 vaccine.

The chain joins TRBV15 to TRBJ1-2, with D perhaps TRBD1 (6 bases). The CDR3 runs 14 residues. The V gene lost 2 bases and the J gene lost 2 bases, with 9 bases spanning the gap. Germline assignment: CDR1 LNHNV and CDR2 YYDKDF (reference sequence). CDR3 DNA: TGTGCCACCAGCAGAACAGGGTCGAACTATGGCTACACCTTC. Translation: CATSRTGSNYGYTF.

V is TRBV7-9 and J is TRBJ2-7; TRBD2 aligns across 9 bases. The J segment lost 4 bases and the V segment lost 2 bases, leaving 9 bases of the junction unmatched. The CDR3 totals 16 residues. Germline V gene sequence: CDR1 SEHNR, CDR2 FQNEAQ (reference sequence). DNA for the CDR3: TGTGCCAGCAGCTTACTTAGCGGGGGACGATCGTACGAGCAGTACTTC. Translating it yields CASSLLSGGRSYEQYF.

The chain joins TRBV27 to TRBJ2-1, with 9 bases identical to TRBD1. Germline-derived CDR1 and CDR2 are MNHEY and SMNVEV (reference sequence). CDR3 length equals 18 residues. The V gene end was trimmed by 2 bases and the J gene end by 6 bases; junction bases not matched to a gene: 14. Here the CDR3 reads CASSLRPHHRDRVNEQFF. The CDR3, as DNA: TGTGCCAGCAGTTTACGGCCCCACCACCGGGACAGGGTCAATGAGCAGTTCTTC.

The V and J genes are TRBV3-1 (or the pseudogene TRBV3-2) and TRBJ1-1; a weak D match, TRBD1 (5 bases). The CDR3 runs 13 residues. The germline gives CDR1 LGHDT, CDR2 YNNKEL (reference sequence). V was cut by 0 bases and J by 7 bases, with 9 bases left in between. The chain's CDR3 is CASSQDGGIEAFF. In nucleotides, the CDR3 is TGTGCCAGCAGCCAAGATGGGGGAATTGAAGCTTTCTTT.

This chain joins TRBV29-1 and TRBJ1-2; perhaps TRBD1 as D (5 bases). This CDR3 comprises 14 residues. Germline V gene sequence: CDR1 SQVTM, CDR2 ANQGSEA. V was cut by 7 bases and J by 4 bases, with 19 bases left in between. The CDR3 DNA follows: TGCAGCGCCGATTCGGGGGTCGATGGCTATGGCTACACCTTC. Residues: CSADSGVDGYGYTF.

The chain links TRBV9 to TRBJ1-4, with D maybe TRBD1 (6 bases). Germline V gene data show CDR1 as SGDLS and CDR2 as YYNGEE. This CDR3 region has 14 residues. Trimming took 2 bases from V and 7 from J, leaving 12 bases between them. This CDR3 is CASSVTGGGEKLFF. CDR3 DNA sequence: TGTGCCAGCAGCGTGACGGGAGGGGGTGAAAAACTGTTTTTT.

Regarding this clone: One junction end disagrees with the germline gene, perhaps due to a read error. The chain links TRBV7-2 to TRBJ1-5; 7 bases agree with TRBD1. The length of the CDR3 is 16 residues. Germline V gene data show CDR1 as SGHTA and CDR2 as FQGNSA. CDR3 nucleotide sequence: TGTGCCAGTAGCTTATATCCGGGACAGAACAATCAGCCCCAGCATTTT. It codes for CASSLYPGQNNQPQHF.

The V gene is TRBV6-5, the J gene TRBJ1-1; TRBD1 aligns across 8 bases. V was pared by 2 bases and J by 8 bases, with 7 bases of the junction left unmatched. This CDR3 is 14 amino acids long. From germline, CDR1 is MNHEY and CDR2 SVGAGI. CDR3 sequence: CASSYLTGGAEAFF. The CDR3 region has the DNA TGTGCCAGCAGTTACCTCACAGGGGGGGCGGAAGCTTTCTTT.

For the CDR3, the DNA is TGTGCCAGCAGTTTATCCGGGACAGGGTTAACCTACGAGCAGTACTTC. Residues: CASSLSGTGLTYEQYF. This chain links TRBV28 with TRBJ2-7, with 9 nucleotides matching TRBD1. The CDR3 extends over 16 amino acids. Trimming cost V 1 base and J 2 bases; bases outside gene matches: 6. Per the germline V gene, CDR1 is MDHEN and CDR2 is SYDVKM. The full variable domain, rest sourced from reference TRBV28 and TRBJ2-7, is DVKVTQSSRYLVKRTGEKVFLECVQDMDHENMFWYRQDPGLGLRLIYFSYDVKMKEKGDIPEGYSVSREKKERFSLILESASTNQTSMYLCASSLSGTGLTYEQYFGPGTRLTVT.

The chain couples TRBV15 to TRBJ2-1; a possible D gene is TRBD2 (5 bases). Trimming shortened V by 3 bases and J by 8 bases, and 17 bases separated the two germline ends. Germline CDR1 LNHNV, CDR2 YYDKDF (reference sequence). The CDR3 covers 15 residues. CDR3: CATSSGEGPTDEQFF. CDR3 nucleotides: TGTGCCACCAGCAGCGGGGAAGGACCCACGGATGAGCAGTTCTTC.

This chain connects TRBV4-3 to TRBJ1-6; TRBD1 matches 8 bases. V lost 3 bases and J lost 6; bases outside the gene matches: 1. This CDR3 has 14 residues. Germline V CDR1 and CDR2: LGHNA, YSLEER. The CDR3 region is CASSHGQGNSPLHF. The CDR3 nucleotides are TGCGCCAGCAGCCACGGACAGGGTAATTCACCCCTCCACTTT.

The J gene is TRBJ2-5, the V gene TRBV7-3; D is ambiguous. The CDR3 extends over 13 amino acids. Germline assignment: CDR1 SGHTA and CDR2 FQGTGA. V lost 1 base and J 2 bases, leaving 5 bases between the germline ends. The CDR3 sequence: CASSLNQQETQYF. CDR3 in DNA: TGTGCCAGCAGCTTAAACCAGCAAGAGACCCAGTACTTC.

The V call is TRBV18, the J call TRBJ2-7, with 9 bases fitting TRBD1. Germline V gene sequence: CDR1 KGHSH, CDR2 LQKENI. The CDR3 is made up of 15 amino acids. V trimming: 3 bases; J trimming: 5 bases; junction bases outside the gene matches: 8. The DNA for the CDR3 is TGTGCCAGCTCACCTGGACAGGGGATTTTACACGAGCAGTACTTC. Translating gives CASSPGQGILHEQYF.

V gene TRBV6-5 combines with J gene TRBJ1-2; TRBD1 matches 7 bases. Germline trimming cut 0 bases from V and 6 bases from J; bases unmatched to any gene: 7. This CDR3 spans 15 amino acids. Looked up from germline, CDR1 is MNHEY and CDR2 is SVGAGI. The CDR3 sequence: CASSYSIQGGNGYTF. The CDR3 DNA reads as TGTGCCAGCAGTTACTCTATCCAGGGGGGTAATGGCTACACCTTC.

The chain is built from TRBV4-3 and TRBJ2-3; the D gene is possibly TRBD1 (6 bases). The CDR3 has 17 residues. Germline V gives CDR1 LGHNA, CDR2 YSLEER. Trimming took 3 bases from V and 1 from J, leaving 17 bases between them. CDR3 in amino acids: CASSQRATGTGTDTQYF. The CDR3 DNA reads as TGCGCCAGCAGCCAGAGGGCTACAGGGACCGGCACAGATACGCAGTATTTT.

The chain employs TRBV19 and TRBJ1-1; 7 bases match TRBD1. The V segment lost 7 bases and the J segment 9 bases; nucleotides outside the gene matches: 11. The CDR3 is 13 amino acids. Germline loops: CDR1 LNHDA, CDR2 SQIVND (reference sequence). The CDR3: CASTDRDRGKAFF. The CDR3 region has the DNA TGTGCCAGTACCGACCGGGACAGAGGGAAAGCTTTCTTT.

The V call is TRBV9, the J call TRBJ1-4; D not certain. CDR1 is SGDLS, CDR2 YYNGEE, per germline. Trimming removed 0 bases from V and 5 bases from J, with 11 bases in between. There are 15 residues in the CDR3. This CDR3 reads CASSVGVTGNEKLFF. DNA for the CDR3: TGTGCCAGCAGCGTAGGAGTCACGGGGAATGAAAAACTGTTTTTT.

The chain recombines TRBV7-2 with TRBJ2-2; D not resolved. The CDR3 sequence is 13 residues long. V lost 2 bases, J lost 6 bases, and 7 bases lay in between. CDR1 and CDR2 from the germline V gene are SGHTA and FQGNSA. CDR3 loop: CASSLSTPGELFF. The CDR3 DNA sequence: TGTGCCAGCAGCTTAAGTACTCCCGGGGAGCTGTTTTTT. The full variable domain, its missing parts supplied by reference TRBV7-2 and TRBJ2-2, is GAGVSQSPSNKVTEKGKDVELRCDPISGHTALYWYRQSLGQGLEFLIYFQGNSAPDKSGLPSDRFSAERTGGSVSTLTIQRTQQEDSAVYLCASSLSTPGELFFGEGSRLTVL.

The V call is TRBV28, the J call TRBJ1-3, with D perhaps matching TRBD1 (6 bases). Germline CDR1 is MDHEN and CDR2 is SYDVKM. This CDR3 spans 15 amino acids. Trimming left V 3 bases short and J 1 base short, with 10 bases between. The CDR3 DNA is TGTGCCAGCAGTTTGGGGGGGCCTTCTGGAAACACCATATATTTT. Translating it yields CASSLGGPSGNTIYF.

The V gene is TRBV5-1, the J gene TRBJ1-3; D unclear. The CDR3 is made up of 17 amino acids. Looked up from germline, CDR1 is SGHRS and CDR2 is YFSETQ. V lost 0 bases to trimming and J lost 8 bases, with 21 bases between them. The CDR3 sequence: CASSLAGKVHNGDTIYF. The CDR3 nucleotides read TGCGCCAGCAGCTTGGCCGGGAAGGTGCATAACGGGGACACCATATATTTT.

This chain joins TRBV28 and TRBJ1-1; the match to TRBD1 covers 7 bases. This CDR3 is 16 amino acids long. Germline trimming cut 5 bases from V and 4 bases from J; bases unmatched to any gene: 13. Germline V CDR1 and CDR2: MDHEN, SYDVKM. CDR3 residues: CASSGGQTIWGTEAFF. Written as DNA, the CDR3 is TGTGCCAGCAGTGGGGGACAGACAATTTGGGGCACTGAAGCTTTCTTT.

This chain links TRBV7-8 with TRBJ2-7, with D perhaps matching TRBD1 (5 bases). This CDR3 has 14 residues. Between the trimmed V and J ends, which lost 7 bases and 6 bases, there was a span of 19 bases. Germline V gene sequence: CDR1 SGHVS, CDR2 FQNEAQ. The CDR3 DNA follows: TGTGCCAGCATCCTAGAGGTAGGGGCTTTCGAGCAGTACTTC. Translation gives CASILEVGAFEQYF.

The J gene is TRBJ2-1, the V gene TRBV3-1 (or the pseudogene TRBV3-2); D call uncertain. Between the trimmed V and J ends, which lost 3 bases and 4 bases, there was a span of 4 bases. The CDR3 is 12 amino acids. Germline-derived CDR1 and CDR2 are LGHDT and YNNKEL (reference sequence). The CDR3 nucleotides read TGTGCCAGCAGCCACCGTTACAATGAGCAGTTCTTC. It translates to CASSHRYNEQFF.

The chain couples TRBV27 to TRBJ1-5, with D uncertain. Germline-derived CDR1 and CDR2 are MNHEY and SMNVEV (reference sequence). CDR3 size: 13 residues. The germline V and J ends were trimmed by 5 bases and 5 bases, with 10 bases remaining between them. The CDR3 coding sequence is TGTGCCAGCAGTCCCCAATCTGATCAGCCCCAGCATTTT. This codes for CASSPQSDQPQHF.

The V gene is TRBV5-4, the J gene TRBJ2-1, with 7 bases identical to TRBD2. The CDR3 runs to 15 residues. The junction had 9 bases not matched to a gene; V was cut back by 0 bases and J by 9 bases. Germline loops: CDR1 SGHNT, CDR2 YYREEE (reference sequence). DNA for the CDR3: TGTGCCAGCAGCTTGGATCTGGGGGGGGATGGTGAGCAGTTCTTC. Translated, it gives CASSLDLGGDGEQFF.

This clone has only one observation. CDR3 sequence (DNA): TGTGCCAGTAGCCGGCAAGGTGCGTTCTGGGAGCAGTACTTC. It codes for CASSRQGAFWEQYF. The chain combines TRBV19 with TRBJ2-7; D gene unclear. This CDR3 has 14 residues. The V and J ends lost 6 bases and 7 bases respectively, with 19 bases between them. Germline CDR1 is LNHDA and CDR2 is SQIVND (reference sequence).

CDR3 amino acids: CASSQGQYMNTEAFF. CDR3 sequence (DNA): TGCGCCAGCAGCCAGGGACAGTACATGAACACTGAAGCTTTCTTT. This chain links TRBV4-1 with TRBJ1-1, with 7 bases aligning to TRBD1. The V gene end was trimmed by 3 bases and the J gene end by 0 bases; junction bases not matched to a gene: 4. There are 15 residues in the CDR3. Germline V lookup: CDR1 MGHRA, CDR2 YSYEKL.